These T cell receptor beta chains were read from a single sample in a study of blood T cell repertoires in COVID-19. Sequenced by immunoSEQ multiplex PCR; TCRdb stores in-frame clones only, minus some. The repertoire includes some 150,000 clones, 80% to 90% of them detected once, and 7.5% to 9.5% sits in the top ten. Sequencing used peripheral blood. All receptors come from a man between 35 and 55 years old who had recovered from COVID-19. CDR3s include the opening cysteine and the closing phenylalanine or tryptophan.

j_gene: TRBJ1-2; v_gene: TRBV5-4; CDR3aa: CASSMDNNYGYTF
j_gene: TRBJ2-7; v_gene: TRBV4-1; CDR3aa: CASSQLAGAYEQYF
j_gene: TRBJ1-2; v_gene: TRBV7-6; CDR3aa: CASSFRQGSYGYTF
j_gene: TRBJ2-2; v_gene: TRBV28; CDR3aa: CASSLLSGELFF
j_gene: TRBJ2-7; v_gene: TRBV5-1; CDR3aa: CASSGQGSFEQYF
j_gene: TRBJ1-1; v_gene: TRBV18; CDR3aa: CASSPASTEAFF
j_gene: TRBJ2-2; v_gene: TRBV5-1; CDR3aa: CASSLVSGTGELFF
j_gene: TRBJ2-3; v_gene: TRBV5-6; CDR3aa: CASSFGSGTDTQYF
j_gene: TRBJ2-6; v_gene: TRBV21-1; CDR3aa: CASSISRGNSGANVLTF
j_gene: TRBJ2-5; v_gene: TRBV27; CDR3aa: CASSPGTSGRGETQYF
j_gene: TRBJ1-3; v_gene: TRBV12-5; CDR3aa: CASGPGTGLRNTIYF
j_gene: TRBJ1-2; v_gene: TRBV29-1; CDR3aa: CSVTSGTSTYGYTF
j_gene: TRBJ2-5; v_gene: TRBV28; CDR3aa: CASSLGGGVETQYF
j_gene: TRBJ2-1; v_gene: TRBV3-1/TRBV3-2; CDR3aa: CASSHRGYLLDEQFF
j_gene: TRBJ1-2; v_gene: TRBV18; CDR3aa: CASSEGQINYGYTF
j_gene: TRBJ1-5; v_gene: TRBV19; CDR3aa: CASSIGTGGLYSNQPQHF
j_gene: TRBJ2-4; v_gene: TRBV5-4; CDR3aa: CASSLITANIQYF
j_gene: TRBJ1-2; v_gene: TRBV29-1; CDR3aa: CSVGQGVGYTF
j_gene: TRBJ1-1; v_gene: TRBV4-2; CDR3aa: CASRRVSGQQNTEAFF
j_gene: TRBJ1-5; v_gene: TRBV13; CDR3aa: CASSLRTGVLGAGQPQHF
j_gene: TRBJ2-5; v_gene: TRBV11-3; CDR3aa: CASSQRQGVETQYF
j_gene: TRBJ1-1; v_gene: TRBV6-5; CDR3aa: CASRRGGMNTEAFF